This TCR beta chain was captured in a study of Ad26.COV2.S vaccination and SARS-CoV-2 variants. Overall study: In the study, Ad26.COV2.S was injected intramuscularly once, or twice 56 days apart. Notes on the study in general: From the TCR breadth and depth analyses, total T cell responses may have been underestimated.

Treatment in this sample: 15 to 20 received Ad26.COV2.S at low or high dose, single or two shots; 5 received placebo; per-sample allocation not given. Repertoires come from day 63 after the first vaccine or placebo injection. Measured with immunoSEQ multiplex PCR; TCRdb has only the in-frame clones, and not every one. The data contain under 550,000 clones, 75% to 95% of them singletons. Comment on this clone: The antigen is not known.

Trimming cost V 2 bases and J 4 bases; bases outside gene matches: 6. Looked up from germline, CDR1 is KGHDR and CDR2 is SFDVKD. CDR3 length equals 16 residues. The V and J genes are TRBV24-1 and TRBJ2-1, with 8 bases fitting TRBD2. The source of this sequence is a person aged 18-65 years who received the Ad26.COV2.S COVID-19 vaccine or a placebo. Source: peripheral blood, taken in a trial of Ad26.COV2.S vaccine versus placebo. CDR3 coding DNA: TGTGCCACCAGTGATTCGACTAGCGCCTCTTACAATGAGCAGTTCTTC. It is translated as CATSDSTSASYNEQFF.